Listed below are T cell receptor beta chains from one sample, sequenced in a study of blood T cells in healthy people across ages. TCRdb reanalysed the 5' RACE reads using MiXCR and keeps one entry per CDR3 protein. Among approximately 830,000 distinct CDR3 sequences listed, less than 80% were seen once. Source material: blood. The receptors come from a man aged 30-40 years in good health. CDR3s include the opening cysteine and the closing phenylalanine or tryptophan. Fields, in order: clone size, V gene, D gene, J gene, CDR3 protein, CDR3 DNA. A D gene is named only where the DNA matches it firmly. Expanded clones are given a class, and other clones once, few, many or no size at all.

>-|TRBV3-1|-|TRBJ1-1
CASSLAWTSEAFF
TGTGCCAGCAGCCTTGCTTGGACATCTGAAGCTTTCTTT
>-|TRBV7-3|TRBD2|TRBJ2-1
CASSFGGTSGGLTYNEQFF
TGTGCCAGCAGCTTCGGTGGGACTAGCGGGGGGCTAACCTACAATGAGCAGTTCTTC
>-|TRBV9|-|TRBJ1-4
CASSPPNGVELFF
TGTGCCAGCAGCCCTCCTAACGGGGTGGAACTGTTTTTT
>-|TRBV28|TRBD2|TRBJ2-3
CASTGTRGLAVDTQYF
TGTGCCAGCACGGGGACCCGTGGACTAGCGGTAGATACGCAGTATTTT
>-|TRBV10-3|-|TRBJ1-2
CAISDALTNYGYTF
TGTGCCATCAGTGACGCCCTTACTAACTATGGCTACACCTTC
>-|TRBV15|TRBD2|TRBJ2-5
CATSTRLAGGQETQYF
TGTGCCACCAGCACGAGACTAGCGGGGGGCCAAGAGACCCAGTACTTC
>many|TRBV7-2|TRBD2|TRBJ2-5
CASSLVAGLASRETQYF
TGTGCCAGCAGCTTAGTTGCCGGACTAGCATCGCGGGAGACCCAGTACTTC
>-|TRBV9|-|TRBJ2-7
CASSGGGANEQYF
TGTGCCAGCAGCGGAGGGGGAGCGAACGAGCAGTACTTC
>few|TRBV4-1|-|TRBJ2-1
CASSGGGAWYEQFF
TGCGCCAGCAGCGGTGGGGGGGCTTGGTATGAGCAGTTCTTC
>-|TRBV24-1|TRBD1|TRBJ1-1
CATSDPGQGVNGTEAFF
TGTGCCACCAGTGACCCGGGACAGGGAGTTAATGGCACTGAAGCTTTCTTT
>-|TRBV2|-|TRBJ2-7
CASSDMDTRSSYEQYF
TGTGCCAGCAGTGATATGGACACTAGGAGCTCCTACGAGCAGTACTTC
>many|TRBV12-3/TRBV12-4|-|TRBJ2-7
CASSFAYEQYF
TGTGCCAGCAGTTTCGCCTACGAGCAGTACTTC
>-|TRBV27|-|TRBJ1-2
CASSPYNNYGYTF
TGTGCCAGCAGTCCGTATAACAACTATGGCTACACCTTC
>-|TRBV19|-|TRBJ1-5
CATGDSWGNQPQHF
TGTGCCACAGGGGACTCTTGGGGCAATCAGCCCCAGCATTTT
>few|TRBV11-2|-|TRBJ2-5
CASSSPPWSVGVFQETQYF
TGTGCCAGCAGCTCACCTCCATGGTCTGTAGGAGTTTTTCAAGAGACCCAGTACTTC
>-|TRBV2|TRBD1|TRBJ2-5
CASTIRTGGIETQYF
TGTGCCAGCACTATTCGGACAGGGGGTATAGAGACCCAGTACTTC
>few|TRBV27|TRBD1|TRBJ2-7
CASSFSGTGSYLEQYF
TGTGCCAGCAGTTTCTCGGGGACAGGGAGCTATCTCGAGCAGTACTTC
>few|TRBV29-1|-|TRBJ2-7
CSVEETRQYF
TGCAGCGTTGAAGAAACTCGGCAGTACTTC
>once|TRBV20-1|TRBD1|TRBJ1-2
CSAGQGGFYGYTF
TGCAGTGCTGGACAGGGAGGATTCTATGGCTACACCTTC
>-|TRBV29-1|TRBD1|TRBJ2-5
CSVESDRERETQYF
TGCAGCGTTGAATCGGACAGGGAGAGAGAGACCCAGTACTTC
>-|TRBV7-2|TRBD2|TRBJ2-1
CASSLGSGGAVQNEQFF
TGTGCCAGCAGCTTAGGGAGCGGGGGGGCTGTTCAGAATGAGCAGTTCTTC
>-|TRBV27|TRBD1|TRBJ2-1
CASSPSAGTDSYNEQFF
TGTGCCAGCAGTCCCTCTGCCGGGACAGACTCCTACAATGAGCAGTTCTTC
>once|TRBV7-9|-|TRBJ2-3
CASSQERTNSVRDTQYF
TGTGCCAGCAGCCAAGAGAGGACAAACAGCGTGAGAGATACGCAGTATTTT
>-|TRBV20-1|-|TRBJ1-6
CSACRSGTCSPLHF
TGCAGTGCCTGCCGATCAGGGACGTGTTCACCCCTCCACTTT
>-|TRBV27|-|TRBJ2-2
CASSRLSATGELFF
TGTGCCAGCAGTCGCTTATCGGCGACCGGGGAGCTGTTTTTT
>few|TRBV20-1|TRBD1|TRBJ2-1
CSARIQGAGNEQFF
TGCAGTGCTAGAATACAGGGGGCAGGGAATGAGCAGTTCTTC
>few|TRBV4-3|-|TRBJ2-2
CASSQGAGTGELFF
TGCGCCAGCAGCCAAGGGGCAGGCACCGGGGAGCTGTTTTTT
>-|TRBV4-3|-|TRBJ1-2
CASSQDLQGGGYTF
TGCGCCAGCAGCCAAGATTTACAGGGCGGAGGCTACACCTTC
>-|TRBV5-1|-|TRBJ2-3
CASSLVMTVSTDTQYF
TGCGCCAGCAGCTTGGTGATGACAGTTAGCACAGATACGCAGTATTTT
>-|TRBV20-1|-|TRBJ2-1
CSAIPNEQFF
TGCAGTGCCATCCCCAATGAGCAGTTCTTC
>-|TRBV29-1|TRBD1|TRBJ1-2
CSVEGWDRTNYGYTF
TGCAGCGTTGAAGGGTGGGACAGGACTAACTATGGCTACACCTTC
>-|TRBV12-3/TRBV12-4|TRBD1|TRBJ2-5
CASSLWDRGRSATQYF
TGTGCCAGCAGTTTATGGGACAGGGGGAGATCCGCGACCCAGTACTTC
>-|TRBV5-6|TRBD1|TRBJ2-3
CASRFLDRDLDTQYF
TGTGCCAGCAGGTTTCTGGACAGGGACTTAGATACGCAGTATTTT
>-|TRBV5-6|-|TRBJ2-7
CASSLVPGGTAYEQYF
TGTGCCAGCAGCTTGGTTCCTGGGGGCACAGCCTACGAGCAGTACTTC
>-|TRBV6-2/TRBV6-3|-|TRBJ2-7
CASSPTRTGPSNYEQYF
TGTGCCAGCAGTCCTACACGCACCGGACCCTCAAACTACGAGCAGTACTTC
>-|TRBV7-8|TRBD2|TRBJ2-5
CASSLGLAGGLETQYF
TGTGCCAGCAGCTTAGGACTAGCGGGGGGTTTGGAGACCCAGTACTTC
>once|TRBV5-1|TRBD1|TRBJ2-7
CASKPTRDSSYEQYF
TGCGCCAGCAAGCCAACCAGGGACAGCTCCTACGAGCAGTACTTC
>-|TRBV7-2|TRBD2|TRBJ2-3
CASTYGLAVIDTQYF
TGTGCCAGCACCTACGGCCTAGCGGTGATAGATACGCAGTATTTT
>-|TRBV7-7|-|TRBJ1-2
CASSFKAGEPCGYTF
TGTGCCAGCAGCTTTAAAGCGGGGGAGCCATGTGGCTACACCTTC